One TCR beta chain is described in this entry. Its target is not known. Sequenced by immunoSEQ multiplex PCR; TCRdb stores in-frame clones only, minus some. There are under 150,000 clones in the sample; over 90% occur only once, and 3% to 4% lies in the top ten. This record belongs to a study of T cell responses to AZD1222 COVID-19 vaccine. General observations from the study: The CD4 TCRs associated with vaccination extended across spike and predominated at 160-218 and 743-854. Females outnumbered males among donors, who were mostly white British; clonal diversity was possibly underestimated. Sampled repertoires all dated from after the peak T cell response.

Second-dose intervals near 4 or 12 weeks were combined. CDR1 is MDHEN, CDR2 SYDVKM, per germline. The germline V and J ends were trimmed by 4 bases and 0 bases, with 9 bases remaining between them. The CDR3 totals 14 residues. The starting material was peripheral blood, obtained 28 days after the second AZD1222 dose. The genes are TRBV28 and TRBJ1-1, with D perhaps matching TRBD1 (6 bases). This clonotype was obtained from an adult who received the AZD1222 COVID-19 vaccine. CDR3 DNA: TGTGCCAGCAGTTCTCAGGGGATGAACACTGAAGCTTTCTTT. Amino acid sequence: CASSSQGMNTEAFF. The complete variable domain, with remaining parts taken from reference TRBV28 and TRBJ1-1, reads DVKVTQSSRYLVKRTGEKVFLECVQDMDHENMFWYRQDPGLGLRLIYFSYDVKMKEKGDIPEGYSVSREKKERFSLILESASTNQTSMYLCASSSQGMNTEAFFGQGTRLTVV.